The sequence of this TCR beta chain was determined in a study of cytomegalovirus exposure and HLA in healthy donors (dated by TCRdb to the late 2010s). As for the study more broadly: In an earlier analysis of fewer than 750 of the donors, around 290 Gb of sequence data and approximately 120 million unique TCR beta sequences from roughly 200 million T cells were reported. An early release covering around 630 HLA-typed donors comprised about 290 gigabases of sequencing data and approximately 85 million unique TCR sequences. Donor age, sex, ethnicity and CMV serostatus were compiled together with the repertoire data. Across around 400 genotyped donors of the cohort, an average of approximately 240,000 unique TCR beta nucleotide sequences per donor were sequenced, and 15% to 20% of those sequences were non-productive. The study profiled the T cell repertoires of 500 to 800 subjects by immunosequencing and related them to cytomegalovirus serostatus. The number of typed donors differed by locus: 629-630 for A, B, C, DRB1 and DQB1; 500 to 550 for DQA1; fewer than 610 for DPA1; and around 450 for DPB1. To decide whether each TCR beta V gene segment behaved as functional or pseudogenic, an earlier analysis of 587 of the donors relied on high-throughput TCR beta sequencing. HLA typing covered class I and class II loci at four-digit resolution. High-throughput TCR immunosequencing, statistical association of individual TCRs with disease status, and machine learning were combined to predict cytomegalovirus infection status. A later analysis re-analyzed previously published TCR beta repertoires from several hundred donors and added high-resolution HLA genotyping to study TCR occurrence patterns. The aim of the study was to test whether cataloging public T cell receptors could identify signatures of past pathogen exposure. Besides the first cohort of roughly 700 subjects, a separate validation cohort made up of 120 different subjects was used. All discovery cohort repertoires had been generated using a single sequencing platform. Four to six DR-DQ haplotypes were handled as single units for association and clustering, since linkage in the cohort was strong. A later genetic analysis took genome-wide SNP genotypes for about three fifths of the roughly 700 donors and used that subset as a discovery cohort. In the later analysis, no new phenotypic data were used to find candidate immune exposures; instead, reliance was placed on TCR beta sequences and their occurrence across donors. Of the approximately 400 genotyped donors, roughly 80% were placed in the genetic ancestry cluster associated with self-reported Caucasian donors.

The cohort comprised around 700 healthy bone marrow donors. At the time of sampling, all cohort members were nominally healthy, though unrecorded immune exposures were likely present. The donor tested CMV seronegative, placing the donor among the 352 seronegative members of the cohort. Each donor provided a peripheral blood sample, and peripheral blood mononuclear cells were used for TCR beta sequencing. Genomic DNA extraction from the blood cell samples was performed with the Qiagen DNeasy Blood Extraction Kit. Results the study describes overall, beyond this receptor: A further reported finding was that TCR beta sequences accurately predicted the HLA-A and HLA-B alleles for most subjects in the first cohort. It was suggested by the authors that the approach could potentially be generalized to other disease states and immunological phenotypes. In a later analysis, several top co-occurrence clusters were reported to appear linked to parvovirus B19, influenza, CMV and Epstein-Barr virus. Cytomegalovirus status was reported to be diagnosed by the classifier with high specificity and sensitivity in both the original and validation cohorts. V-gene and J-gene trimming of TCR beta chains was associated with a missense DCLRE1C variant in a later genetic analysis, and the association was replicated in an independent cohort. In a later analysis, TCR association rates were found to vary across HLA loci, with the most associated TCRs seen for DRB1 alleles and the fewest for HLA-C alleles. The cohort was sequenced for TCR beta chains only, and without alpha or paired-chain data the features that could be detected were limited. Linkage disequilibrium might explain the correlated functional status among segregating V segments, but an unknown experimental factor could not be excluded. An earlier analysis of several hundred of the donors showed that most TCR beta V segments appeared in productive rearrangements either about 87% or about 30% of the time, which broadly matched IMGT annotations. Most TCR sequences were seen in very few donors, while some public TCRs were found in many individuals. Because HLA typing was missing for some donors at each locus, association tests included only the typed subset. According to a later analysis, most CMV-associated TCR beta chains appeared to be HLA-restricted, and the HLA associations seemed to be driven largely by CMV exposure. The presence/absence analyses assumed that sequencing depth was roughly uniform across donors, and that assumption may not be true. CMV serostatus was the only immune exposure information available for the cohort. A later genetic analysis reported fewer N-insertions in productive TCRs among donors in an Asian-associated ancestry cluster than the roughly 620-donor mean. In vitro tests confirmed that a few of the cytomegalovirus-associated TCR beta chains recognize cytomegalovirus antigens. A later analysis found that HLA-associated TCR beta chains were more clonally expanded and had lower generation probabilities than equally common non-associated chains. Because counts were too low, about 18 rarely observed V segments, including chromosome 9 orphons, were excluded from the earlier analysis of 587 of the donors. Strong co-occurrence of HLA alleles, especially DR and DQ, made assigning TCR associations to individual alleles difficult. The 87-base-pair reads could not distinguish some IMGT-functional V segments, including TRBV6-2 and TRBV6-3, so those segments were excluded. In the study, roughly 160 TCR beta chains were listed as associated with cytomegalovirus. A cluster of highly shared sequence variants was judged likely to represent a technical artifact of the sequencing pipeline. A later analysis associated around 16,000 TCR beta sequences with specific HLA alleles at a false discovery rate of 0.05.

V is reduced by 2 bases and J by 4 bases, leaving a spacing of 8 bases between them. Spanning cysteine to phenylalanine, the CDR3 consists of 13 amino acids. This entry keeps only the CDR3 DNA: 39 bases, framed from base 1. Based on the germline V gene, the CDR1 and CDR2 sequences are SGHAT and FQNNGV. The library was built by means of the immunoSEQ multiplex PCR assay. The multiplex PCR relied on a mix of 60 forward primers for TCR Vbeta segments and 13 reverse primers for TCR Jbeta segments. Amplification of the CDR3 region of rearranged TCR beta genes was performed with a multiplex PCR assay on genomic DNA. The amplified TCR beta libraries were sequenced on the Illumina HiSeq System as 87-base-pair reads. On the study's bioinformatics: Across the 666 repertoires, a later analysis counted 80 million or so unique TCR beta chains, some 11 million of which were shared by at least two donors. Raw reads were error-corrected and collapsed into unique sequences with a nearest-neighbor algorithm that merged closely related sequences to remove PCR and sequencing errors. CDR3 sequences were aligned to IMGT reference sequences to assign V, D and J gene segments. Each retained sequence needed at least a six-nucleotide match to both a V gene segment and a J gene segment. A rearrangement counted as productive if the CDR3 had no stop codons and remained in frame with V and J, and every other rearrangement counted as non-productive. CDR3 was defined according to IMGT convention as the region running from the second conserved V-encoded cysteine to the conserved J-encoded phenylalanine. The earlier analysis of about 620 of the donors excluded sequences that lacked an unambiguous match to a single V gene segment. An earlier analysis of a few hundred of the donors classified V segments as functional when productive rearrangements were above 56.7% and as segregating when the standard deviation between donors was above 5%. To diagnose cytomegalovirus status from the catalog of TCR beta chain sequences, a statistical classification framework was built. A later analysis assigned V and J genes by comparing TCR nucleotide sequences with IMGT/GENE-DB human TR gene sequences. In a later analysis, CDR3 sequences and most-parsimonious VDJ recombination scenarios were assigned using the TCRdist pipeline. In a later analysis, each TCR beta chain was defined by its CDR3 amino acid sequence together with its V-gene family, and reads without a unique V-gene family were excluded. As a way to deal with suspected cross-contamination and a sequencing artifact, a later analysis dropped roughly 600 nucleotide sequences that were highly shared and had low generation probability. A later analysis calculated a clonal expansion index for each public chain from normalized within-repertoire ranks of inferred template counts. Generation probabilities in a later analysis came from a VDJ recombination model fitted to out-of-frame rearrangements, and those results were checked against IGoR. In a later analysis, hypergeometric tests were used to score TCR-TCR, TCR-HLA and TCR-CMV co-occurrence, with a repertoire-size bias correction applied to TCR pairs. False discovery rates were estimated in a later analysis by permuting HLA or CMV assignments 20 times. In a later analysis, co-occurring TCRs were grouped using DBSCAN, and TCRdist sequence similarity was added for clustering within HLA-allele-positive subsets. For co-occurrence clustering, repertoires with fewer than 30,000 or more than 120,000 public chains were excluded, along with roughly 5 repertoires with anomalous nucleotide sharing. The table was pulled from immuneACCESS by TCRdb, which kept in-frame rearrangements only. Such tables lose some clones; where checked, under half of the loss comes from unresolved V genes, and the rest has no known cause. The V and J calls and clone size were taken over from that table, and D and trimming were inferred from the DNA. Present in this sample are approximately 89,000 clones, 75% to 80% of which were seen just once. Approximately 3.7% of the sample goes to the ten largest clones.

Concerning this clone: Its antigen remains undetermined. Base qualities are not at hand, and no much larger clone is one base apart.

The clonotype comes from a man younger than 45 in good health and CMV-seronegative. The chain links TRBV11-2 with TRBJ1-2; the best D guess is TRBD1, with 5 bases matching. Sequences were obtained from PBMCs. The DNA sequence is given as TGTGCCAGCAGCTTAAGGGACTTCTATGGCTACACCTTC. This codes for CASSLRDFYGYTF.